The rows below give T cell receptor beta chains drawn from one sample of a study of T cells in Graves' hyperthyroidism and ophthalmopathy. Each CDR3 protein gets one entry after TCRdb re-called the multiplex PCR reads with MiXCR. The table has fewer than 650,000 distinct CDR3 sequences, 46% seen once. Sequenced input: peripheral blood or thyroid tissue (not recorded which). All receptors come from an adult woman with Graves' disease, either hyperthyroidism or ophthalmopathy (not recorded which). Both conserved end residues are part of each CDR3. D genes are given only for firm matches. Not all rows give a size; the values are once, few, many and, for expanded clones, a class.

abundance: many
len: 14
v_gene: TRBV7-9
j_gene: TRBJ1-1
d_gene: .
CDR3nt: TGTGCCAGCAGCTCACCCCTGTTCGGGTCTGAAGCTTTCTTT
CDR3aa: CASSSPLFGSEAFF

abundance: .
len: 15
v_gene: TRBV13
j_gene: TRBJ1-2
d_gene: .
CDR3nt: TGCGCCAGCAGCCCCTGGGGTTTAACTAACTATGGCTACACCTTC
CDR3aa: CASSPWGLTNYGYTF

abundance: .
len: 13
v_gene: TRBV29-1
j_gene: TRBJ2-3
d_gene: TRBD2
CDR3nt: TGCAGCGTACTTAGCGGGAGGACAGATACGCAGTATTTT
CDR3aa: CSVLSGRTDTQYF

abundance: .
len: 15
v_gene: TRBV6-2/TRBV6-3
j_gene: TRBJ2-7
d_gene: TRBD1
CDR3nt: TGTGCCAGCAGACCCGGGGACAGGGAGGCCTACGAGCAGTACTTC
CDR3aa: CASRPGDREAYEQYF

abundance: once
len: 15
v_gene: TRBV9
j_gene: TRBJ2-7
d_gene: .
CDR3nt: TGTGCCAGCAGCCGTCGTCCTCTATCCCTAGCCGAGCAGTACTTC
CDR3aa: CASSRRPLSLAEQYF

abundance: .
len: 13
v_gene: TRBV7-9
j_gene: TRBJ1-2
d_gene: .
CDR3nt: TGTGCCAGCACCGATAACCCCCTCTATGGCTACACCTTC
CDR3aa: CASTDNPLYGYTF

abundance: .
len: 12
v_gene: TRBV3-1
j_gene: TRBJ1-1
d_gene: TRBD1
CDR3nt: TGTGCCAGCAGTCACAGGGGACCGGAAGCTTTCTTT
CDR3aa: CASSHRGPEAFF

abundance: .
len: 14
v_gene: TRBV7-2
j_gene: TRBJ1-4
d_gene: .
CDR3nt: TGTGCCAGCAGCTTAGCGGCCTTTAATGAAAAACTGTTTTTT
CDR3aa: CASSLAAFNEKLFF

abundance: .
len: 13
v_gene: TRBV5-5
j_gene: TRBJ2-5
d_gene: .
CDR3nt: TGTGCCAGCAGCCCTCAGAAACACGAGACCCAGTACTTC
CDR3aa: CASSPQKHETQYF

abundance: few
len: 14
v_gene: TRBV7-9
j_gene: TRBJ2-7
d_gene: TRBD1
CDR3nt: TGTGCCAGCCAGAAATGGGACAGCTACTACGAGCAGTACTTC
CDR3aa: CASQKWDSYYEQYF

abundance: once
len: 12
v_gene: TRBV11-2
j_gene: TRBJ1-1
d_gene: TRBD1
CDR3nt: TGTGCCTGGGGAAGGGGGCCCGCTGAAGCTTTCTTT
CDR3aa: CAWGRGPAEAFF

abundance: few
len: 15
v_gene: TRBV12-3/TRBV12-4
j_gene: TRBJ2-2
d_gene: .
CDR3nt: TGTGCCAGCAGTTTAAGGCAGTCGAACACCGGGGAGCTGTTTTTT
CDR3aa: CASSLRQSNTGELFF

abundance: many
len: 15
v_gene: TRBV20-1
j_gene: TRBJ1-6
d_gene: TRBD1
CDR3nt: TGCAGTGCTAGAATAGGACAGGGGGCTCGTTCACCCCTCCACTTT
CDR3aa: CSARIGQGARSPLHF

abundance: .
len: 16
v_gene: TRBV7-6
j_gene: TRBJ1-4
d_gene: .
CDR3nt: TGTGCCAGCAGCTTAGCCCCGGGGCGGACTAATGAAAAACTGTTTTTT
CDR3aa: CASSLAPGRTNEKLFF

abundance: .
len: 14
v_gene: TRBV20-1
j_gene: TRBJ1-4
d_gene: TRBD1
CDR3nt: TGCAGTGCCGTAGCCGGACAGGTTAATGAAAAACTGTTTTTT
CDR3aa: CSAVAGQVNEKLFF

abundance: .
len: 16
v_gene: TRBV5-1
j_gene: TRBJ2-7
d_gene: .
CDR3nt: TGCGCCAGCAGCTTTCACCCAATTGGACGGGCCTACGAGCAGTACTTC
CDR3aa: CASSFHPIGRAYEQYF

abundance: few
len: 14
v_gene: TRBV5-1
j_gene: TRBJ1-5
d_gene: TRBD1
CDR3nt: TGCGCCAGCAGGCCGGGACAGGGGGATCAGCCCCAGCATTTT
CDR3aa: CASRPGQGDQPQHF